The rows below give T cell receptor beta chains drawn from one sample of a study of radiation and T cells in renal cell carcinoma. The assay was immunoSEQ multiplex PCR, and TCRdb's table has in-frame clones only and misses some. The sample consists of approximately 110,000 clones, around 80% of them appearing once. The input for sequencing was blood, taken from a patient whose treatment included radiotherapy and nephrectomy. The receptors here all came from a woman aged 55 to 70 with renal cell carcinoma. The CDR3 runs from the conserved cysteine through the conserved F or W. A D gene is named only where the DNA matches it firmly. A clone size is listed for some rows: how often the clone was seen (once, few, many), or a class if it is expanded.

NA,TRBV7-8,TRBJ2-3,NA,TGTGCCAGCAGTATAGTTGAGGCAGATACGCAGTATTTT,CASSIVEADTQYF
NA,TRBV7-9,TRBJ1-1,NA,TGTGCCAGCAGCTCTAATCACGGGGTTAGGGCTGAAGCTTTCTTT,CASSSNHGVRAEAFF
NA,TRBV6-1,TRBJ2-1,TRBD1,TGTGCCAGCAGTGAAAGGGACAGGCTAAACTACAATGAGCAGTTCTTC,CASSERDRLNYNEQFF
NA,TRBV25-1,TRBJ1-1,NA,TGTGCCAGCAGTTGGGACGGCACTGAAGCTTTCTTT,CASSWDGTEAFF
few,TRBV19,TRBJ1-1,NA,TGTGCCAGTAGTTACGCCGGGACTGAAGCTTTCTTT,CASSYAGTEAFF
NA,TRBV2,TRBJ2-3,NA,TGTGCCAGCAAGGACTCTGCTAGCACAGATACGCAGTATTTT,CASKDSASTDTQYF
NA,TRBV5-1,TRBJ1-1,NA,TGCGCCAGCAGCTTAGAGGACGGGGAGAACACTGAAGCTTTCTTT,CASSLEDGENTEAFF
NA,TRBV2,TRBJ2-1,NA,TGTGCCAGCAGTGCGGATTCTGAGCAGTTCTTC,CASSADSEQFF
NA,TRBV7-9,TRBJ2-1,NA,TGTGCCAGCAGCCGCCGGGACGCGGAGCAGTTCTTC,CASSRRDAEQFF
NA,TRBV10-1,TRBJ2-7,NA,TGCGCCAGCAGGGGGGACGTCTGGGGCGAGCAGTACTTC,CASRGDVWGEQYF
NA,TRBV14,TRBJ2-1,NA,TGTGCCAGCTGTACGGGGGACAGCAATTACAATGAGCAGTTCTTC,CASCTGDSNYNEQFF
NA,TRBV27,TRBJ2-1,NA,TGTGCCAGCAGTTCCATAGGTCGGTCCTACAATGAGCAGTTCTTC,CASSSIGRSYNEQFF
NA,TRBV6-6,TRBJ2-4,NA,TGTGCCAGCAGTTTGGAAGGGGCCAAAAACATTCAGTACTTC,CASSLEGAKNIQYF
NA,TRBV6-1,TRBJ1-4,NA,TGTGCCAGCAGTGCTGAGTTGGGGCTTTGGGAAAAACTGTTTTTT,CASSAELGLWEKLFF
NA,TRBV10-3,TRBJ2-1,NA,TGTGCCATCAGTGAGCCTCCCTACAATGAGCAGTTCTTC,CAISEPPYNEQFF
NA,TRBV27,TRBJ2-1,NA,TGTGCCAGCAGTTCCATGGACAGCTACAATGAGCAGTTCTTC,CASSSMDSYNEQFF
NA,TRBV27,TRBJ2-1,NA,TGTGCCAGCCAAGCGTTTCCCTACAATGAGCAGTTCTTC,CASQAFPYNEQFF
once,TRBV6-1,TRBJ2-2,TRBD1,TGTGCCAGCAGGCCGGGACAGGTTATTATCGGGGAGCTGTTTTTT,CASRPGQVIIGELFF
NA,TRBV27,TRBJ1-2,TRBD1,TGTGCCAGCAGTCCTACACAGACAGGGGGTGAGAATGGCTACACCTTC,CASSPTQTGGENGYTF
NA,TRBV19,TRBJ2-7,TRBD2,TGTGCCAGTAGTGGGCGGACTAGCGGGAACTACGAGCAGTACTTC,CASSGRTSGNYEQYF
NA,TRBV29-1,TRBJ2-7,TRBD1,TGCAGCACATCTGCCGGGACAGGGAACGAGCAGTACTTC,CSTSAGTGNEQYF
few,TRBV5-4,TRBJ2-7,NA,TGTGCCAGCGCGACCGAAGGGATTCCCTACGAGCAGTACTTC,CASATEGIPYEQYF
NA,TRBV5-3,TRBJ2-7,TRBD2,TGTGCCAGAAGCTTGGGACTAGCGGGAGCTCGAGCCGAGCAGTACTTC,CARSLGLAGARAEQYF
NA,TRBV5-1,TRBJ2-1,NA,TGCGCCAGCAGCCGGAACTCCCGAGGTGAGTTCTTC,CASSRNSRGEFF
NA,TRBV5-4,TRBJ2-2,TRBD1,TGTGCCAGCAGCATGGCAGGGGGCAGCGGGGAGCTGTTTTTT,CASSMAGGSGELFF
NA,TRBV6-1,TRBJ2-3,NA,TGTGCCAGCAGTGAACTGGGACGCACAGATACGCAGTATTTT,CASSELGRTDTQYF
NA,TRBV5-6,TRBJ1-4,NA,TGTGCCAGCAGCCAGGGCTTGGTGGGCACTAATGAAAAACTGTTTTTT,CASSQGLVGTNEKLFF
NA,TRBV7-2,TRBJ2-7,NA,TGTGCCAGCAGCCCGAGCTCCTACGAGCAGTACTTC,CASSPSSYEQYF
NA,TRBV27,TRBJ1-5,TRBD1,TGTGCCAGCAGACCCGGGACAGGCTATCCGGGCAATCAGCCCCAGCATTTT,CASRPGTGYPGNQPQHF
NA,TRBV12-5,TRBJ1-1,NA,TGTGCTAGTGGTTTGGGGGGGCGCACTGAAGCTTTCTTT,CASGLGGRTEAFF
NA,TRBV19,TRBJ1-5,NA,TGTGCCAGTAGTGGGGTTGGAGGCAATCAGCCCCAGCATTTT,CASSGVGGNQPQHF